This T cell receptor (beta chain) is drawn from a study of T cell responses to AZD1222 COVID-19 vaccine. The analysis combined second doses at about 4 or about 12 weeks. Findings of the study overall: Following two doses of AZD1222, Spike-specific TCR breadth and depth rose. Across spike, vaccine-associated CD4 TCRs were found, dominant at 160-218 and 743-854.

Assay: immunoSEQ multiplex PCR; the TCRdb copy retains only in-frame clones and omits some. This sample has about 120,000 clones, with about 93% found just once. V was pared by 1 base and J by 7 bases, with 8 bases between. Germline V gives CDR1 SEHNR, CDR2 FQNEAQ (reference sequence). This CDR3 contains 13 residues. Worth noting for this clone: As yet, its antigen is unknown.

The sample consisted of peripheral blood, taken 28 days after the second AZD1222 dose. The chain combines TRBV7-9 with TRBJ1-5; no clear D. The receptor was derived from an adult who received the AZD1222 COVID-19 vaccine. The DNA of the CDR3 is TGTGCCAGCAGCTTAGGGCAGACCCAGCCCCAGCATTTT. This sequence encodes CASSLGQTQPQHF.